This entry is about one TCR beta chain. What it binds is not known. The repertoire was sequenced with immunoSEQ multiplex PCR; TCRdb's copy has only in-frame clones and lacks some. Of 51,000 or so clones listed, 75% to 90% are singletons. Patients had blood sampled at baseline and again on cycle 4 day 1 and cycle 7 day 1. The CDR3 runs 14 residues. The data stem from a study of OX40 agonist ivuxolimab in advanced cancers. Study-wide context: The dose-escalation cohort had hepatocellular carcinoma, melanoma, renal cell or head and neck cancer. Treatment received earlier with anti-PD-1, anti-PD-L1 or anti-CTLA-4 agents was allowed, and 40% had some.

The study, taken as a whole, reports: Both blood CD4+ and CD8+ T cells showed clonal growth by week 6 at 0.1 to 3.0 mg/kg.

The chain is built from TRBV12-2 and TRBJ2-2. TRBV12-2 has pseudogene status. The clonotype comes from an adult with an advanced solid tumor such as melanoma, head and neck, liver or kidney cancer. The material sequenced was CD4+ or CD8+ T cells sorted from blood, taken in a trial of the OX40 agonist ivuxolimab. The CDR3 coding sequence is TGTGCAAGTCCTATCGGGCTCGCCCACGGTGGGCTGTTTTTT. It encodes CASPIGLAHGGLFF.